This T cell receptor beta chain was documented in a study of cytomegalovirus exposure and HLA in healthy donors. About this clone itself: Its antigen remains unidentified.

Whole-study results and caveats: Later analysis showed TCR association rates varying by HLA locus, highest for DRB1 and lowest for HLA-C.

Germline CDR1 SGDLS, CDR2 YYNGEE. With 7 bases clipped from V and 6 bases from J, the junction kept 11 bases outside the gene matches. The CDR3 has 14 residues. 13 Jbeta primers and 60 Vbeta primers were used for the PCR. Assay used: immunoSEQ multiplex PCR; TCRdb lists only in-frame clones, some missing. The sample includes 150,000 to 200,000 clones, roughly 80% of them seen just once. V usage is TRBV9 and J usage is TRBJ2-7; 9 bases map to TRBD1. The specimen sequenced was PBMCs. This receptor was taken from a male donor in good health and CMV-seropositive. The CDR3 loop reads CASSEGDRAGEQYF. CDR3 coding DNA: TGTGCCAGCTCCGAAGGGGACAGGGCTGGCGAGCAGTACTTC. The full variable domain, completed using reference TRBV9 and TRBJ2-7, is DSGVTQTPKHLITATGQRVTLRCSPRSGDLSVYWYQQSLDQGLQFLIQYYNGEERAKGNILERFSAQQFPDLHSELNLSSLELGDSALYFCASSEGDRAGEQYFGPGTRLTVT.